A selection of T cell receptor beta chains follows, all from one sample in a study of OX40 agonist ivuxolimab in advanced cancers. Profiled with immunoSEQ multiplex PCR; TCRdb holds only in-frame clones, not every one. The sample lists about 89,000 clones, about nine tenths occurring once. The sequenced sample was CD4+ or CD8+ T cells sorted from blood, obtained in a trial of the OX40 agonist ivuxolimab. These receptors were taken from an adult with an advanced solid tumor such as melanoma, head and neck, liver or kidney cancer. The CDR3 runs from the conserved cysteine through the conserved F or W. Fields, in order: D gene, clone size, J gene, V gene, CDR3 protein, CDR3 DNA. A D gene is named only where the DNA matches it firmly. Clone size is given for some rows only: seen once, a few or many times, or a class if the clone is expanded.

NA | NA | TRBJ2-1 | TRBV5-1 | CASSLEGEYNEQFF | TGCGCCAGCAGCTTGGAAGGGGAGTACAATGAGCAGTTCTTC
TRBD1 | once | TRBJ1-1 | TRBV7-8 | CASSADRWVTEAFF | TGTGCCAGCAGCGCGGACAGGTGGGTCACTGAAGCTTTCTTT
NA | NA | TRBJ2-7 | TRBV10-2 | CASSDPPGGYEQYF | TGCGCCAGCAGCGACCCCCCGGGTGGCTACGAGCAGTACTTC
NA | NA | TRBJ2-7 | TRBV6-1 | CASSDTYEQYF | TGTGCCAGCAGTGATACTTACGAGCAGTACTTC
TRBD1 | NA | TRBJ2-7 | TRBV7-2 | CASSSRDRGLEQYF | TGTGCCAGCAGCTCCCGGGACAGGGGCCTCGAGCAGTACTTC
NA | NA | TRBJ1-5 | TRBV7-2 | CASSARGLGGGNQPQHF | TGTGCCAGCAGCGCGAGGGGATTGGGGGGCGGCAATCAGCCCCAGCATTTT
TRBD2 | NA | TRBJ2-3 | TRBV19 | CASSGGSGYTDTQYF | TGTGCCAGTAGCGGCGGGAGCGGGTACACAGATACGCAGTATTTT
TRBD1 | NA | TRBJ2-1 | TRBV6-5 | CASSTDRAYNEQFF | TGTGCCAGCAGTACGGACAGGGCTTACAATGAGCAGTTCTTC
NA | NA | TRBJ2-3 | TRBV7-9 | CASSSPWGTDTQYF | TGTGCCAGCAGCTCCCCTTGGGGCACAGATACGCAGTATTTT
NA | NA | TRBJ2-5 | TRBV7-7 | CASSSGETQYF | TGTGCCAGCAGCTCGGGGGAGACCCAGTACTTC
NA | NA | TRBJ2-1 | TRBV7-2 | CASSSAVAEAYNEQFF | TGTGCCAGCAGCTCAGCCGTGGCGGAGGCCTACAATGAGCAGTTCTTC
TRBD1 | NA | TRBJ2-1 | TRBV7-3 | CASSSPGQRYNEQFF | TGTGCCAGCAGCTCCCCGGGACAGCGATACAATGAGCAGTTCTTC
NA | NA | TRBJ2-7 | TRBV7-9 | CASSLELAYEQYF | TGTGCCAGCAGCTTGGAGCTAGCTTACGAGCAGTACTTC
NA | NA | TRBJ1-1 | TRBV5-6 | CASSLGRGTEAFF | TGTGCCAGCAGCTTGGGACGGGGCACTGAAGCTTTCTTT
NA | NA | TRBJ2-1 | TRBV28 | CASSLRGGLPYNEQFF | TGTGCCAGCAGTTTAAGAGGGGGTCTTCCCTACAATGAGCAGTTCTTC
NA | NA | TRBJ1-1 | TRBV20-1 | CSASILGAFF | TGCAGTGCTAGCATCCTGGGAGCTTTCTTT
NA | NA | TRBJ1-1 | TRBV6-1 | CASSEFQGRTEAFF | TGTGCCAGCAGTGAATTCCAGGGTCGCACTGAAGCTTTCTTT